This TCR beta chain was obtained from a study of T cell responses to AZD1222 COVID-19 vaccine. This clone has only a few counts. The table came from immunoSEQ multiplex PCR; TCRdb's copy has only in-frame clones and leaves some out. The repertoire holds approximately 140,000 clones, with about 92% as singletons. The CDR3 runs to 11 residues. The germline V gene encodes CDR1 DFQATT and CDR2 SNEGSKA (reference sequence). Trimming pared 5 bases from V and 5 bases from J, leaving 9 bases between. The sequenced sample was peripheral blood, obtained 28 days after the second AZD1222 dose. The receptor's source is an adult who received the AZD1222 COVID-19 vaccine. V is TRBV20-1 and J is TRBJ1-2, with D unclear. Here the CDR3 DNA reads TGCAGTGCTCCGGGAGGGTATGGCTACACCTTC. Translating gives CSAPGGYGYTF.